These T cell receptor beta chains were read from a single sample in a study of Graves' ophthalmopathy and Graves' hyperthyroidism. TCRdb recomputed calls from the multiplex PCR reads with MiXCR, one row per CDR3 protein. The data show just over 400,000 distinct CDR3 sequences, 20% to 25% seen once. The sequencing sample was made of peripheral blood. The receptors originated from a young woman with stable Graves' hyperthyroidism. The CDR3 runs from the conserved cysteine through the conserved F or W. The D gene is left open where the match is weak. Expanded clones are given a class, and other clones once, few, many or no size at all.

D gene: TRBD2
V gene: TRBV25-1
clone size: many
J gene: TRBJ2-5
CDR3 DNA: TGTGCCAGCAGTGATAACAGCGGGAGAGGAGGGGAACAAGAGACCCAGTACTTC
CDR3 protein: CASSDNSGRGGEQETQYF

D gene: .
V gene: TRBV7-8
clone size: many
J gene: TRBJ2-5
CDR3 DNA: TGTGCCAAAGAGGCAGGGGTTGGGGTGTACCAAGAGACCCAGTACTTC
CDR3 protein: CAKEAGVGVYQETQYF

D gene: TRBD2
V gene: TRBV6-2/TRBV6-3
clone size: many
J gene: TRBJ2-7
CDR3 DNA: TGTGCCAGCAGTTACTCGAGGACTAGCGGGAGATACGAGCAGTACTTC
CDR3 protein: CASSYSRTSGRYEQYF

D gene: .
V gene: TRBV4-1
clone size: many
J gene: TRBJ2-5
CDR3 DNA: TGCGCCAGCAGCCAAGGGACCGGGGAGACCCAGTACTTC
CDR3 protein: CASSQGTGETQYF

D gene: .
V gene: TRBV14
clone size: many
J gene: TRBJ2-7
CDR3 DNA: TGTGCCAGCAGCAAAGCTTTCGGGGCAGGGACTTCCTACGAGCAGTACTTC
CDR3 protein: CASSKAFGAGTSYEQYF

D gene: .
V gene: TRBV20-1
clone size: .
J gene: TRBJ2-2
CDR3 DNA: TGCAGTGCTTCGTTACCGGGACGGGATACCGGGGAGCTGTTTTTT
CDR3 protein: CSASLPGRDTGELFF

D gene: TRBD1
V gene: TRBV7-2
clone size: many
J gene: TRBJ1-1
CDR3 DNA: TGTGCCAGCAGCTTAGCGTGGAGGGGGCGGCTTGGAGCTTTCTTT
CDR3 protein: CASSLAWRGRLGAFF

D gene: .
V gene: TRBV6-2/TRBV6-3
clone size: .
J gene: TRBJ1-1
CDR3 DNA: TGTGCCAGCAGTTATTCGTTGGCGGGTGAAGCTTTCTTT
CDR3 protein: CASSYSLAGEAFF

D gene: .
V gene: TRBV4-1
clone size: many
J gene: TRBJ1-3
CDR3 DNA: TGCGCCAGCAGCCAAAAAAACACCATATATTTT
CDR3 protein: CASSQKNTIYF

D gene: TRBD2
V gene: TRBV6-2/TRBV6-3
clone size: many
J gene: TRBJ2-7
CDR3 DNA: TGTGCCAGCAGTATGATACTAGCGGGAGGATTGCTCGACGAGCAGTACTTC
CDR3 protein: CASSMILAGGLLDEQYF

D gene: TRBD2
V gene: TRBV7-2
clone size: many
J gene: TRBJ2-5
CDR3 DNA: TGTGTCAGCAGCTTAGCCCCAGCGGGAGGGCGGGAGACCCAGTACTTC
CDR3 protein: CVSSLAPAGGRETQYF

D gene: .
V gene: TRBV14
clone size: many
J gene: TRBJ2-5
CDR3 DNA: TGTGCCAGCAGCCGGAGGCAGTTTGGGGGTGAGGAGACCCAGTACTTC
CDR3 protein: CASSRRQFGGEETQYF

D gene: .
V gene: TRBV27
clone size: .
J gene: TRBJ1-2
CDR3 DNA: TGTGCCAGCAGTTTTTTACGTACCAACTATGGCTACACCTTC
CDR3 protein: CASSFLRTNYGYTF

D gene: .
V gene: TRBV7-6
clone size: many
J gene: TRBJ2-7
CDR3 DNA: TGTGCCAGCAGCTTAGGTGGCGGGATATACTACGAGCAGTACTTC
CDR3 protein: CASSLGGGIYYEQYF

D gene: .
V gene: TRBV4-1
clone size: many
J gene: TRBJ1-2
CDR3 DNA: TGCGCCAGCAGCCAAACCGACAGAAACTATGGCTACACCTTC
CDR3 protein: CASSQTDRNYGYTF

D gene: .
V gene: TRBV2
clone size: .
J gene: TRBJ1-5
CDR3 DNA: TGTGCCAGCAGTGAAGTACGGAACAATCAGCCCCAGCATTTT
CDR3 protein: CASSEVRNNQPQHF

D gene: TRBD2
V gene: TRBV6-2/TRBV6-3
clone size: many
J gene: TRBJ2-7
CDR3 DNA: TGTGCCAGCAGCCAGAGACTAGCGGGCCGCTACGAGCAGTACTTC
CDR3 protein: CASSQRLAGRYEQYF

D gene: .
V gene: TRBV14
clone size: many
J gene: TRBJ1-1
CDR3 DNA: TGTGCCAGCAGCCAAGCCTTGAACACTGAAGCTTTCTTT
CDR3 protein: CASSQALNTEAFF

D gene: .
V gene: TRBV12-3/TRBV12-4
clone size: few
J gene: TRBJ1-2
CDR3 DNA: TGTGCCAGCAGTTCTTGGGGGCGGGGTGGCTACACCTTC
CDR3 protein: CASSSWGRGGYTF

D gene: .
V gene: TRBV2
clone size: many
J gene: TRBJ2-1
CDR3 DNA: TGTGCCACCACCCGGACTGGGTTTTGGGAGCAGTTCTTC
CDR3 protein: CATTRTGFWEQFF